This TCR beta chain originates from a study of cytomegalovirus exposure and HLA in healthy donors. Study results and caveats: Upon later analysis, TCR association rates were observed to vary by HLA locus, being highest for DRB1 and lowest for HLA-C. Some V segments could not be told apart, so they were left out, TRBV6-2 and TRBV6-3 among them.

The study ran its PCR with 60 Vbeta and 13 Jbeta primers. TCRdb keeps only in-frame clones here, not all; method: immunoSEQ multiplex PCR. The sample records approximately 120,000 clones, 69% being singletons. Comment on this clone: Its matching antigen is unknown.

With 2 bases removed from V and 0 bases from J, the gap between germline ends came to 10 bases. Germline loops: CDR1 MNHNY, CDR2 SVGAGI (reference sequence). This CDR3 is built from 16 residues. The source is a woman aged 70-85 years in good health and CMV-seropositive. This chain connects TRBV6-6 to TRBJ2-2, with TRBD1 as a possible D gene (6 bases). The sequenced sample consisted of PBMCs. In DNA, the CDR3 is TGTGCCAGCAGTTACCCCGGACAGACGAACACCGGGGAGCTGTTTTTT. Protein sequence: CASSYPGQTNTGELFF.